The sequence of this T cell receptor (beta chain) was determined in a study of tissue T cells after allogeneic stem cell transplantation. The CDR3 is 13 amino acids. V shed 3 bases and J 3 bases; nucleotides not matched to a gene: 3. Germline lookup yields CDR1 SGHSN and CDR2 HYEKVE. As concerns this clone: The gene symbols are mouse symbols. The CDR3 end is not reached by the read, which stops 1 residue before it; the germline J gene fills it in.

Using immunoSEQ multiplex PCR, the repertoire was profiled, and TCRdb retains in-frame clones only, with some absent. The sample yields tens of thousands of clones, about 73% seen once. The specimen sequenced was sorted cells pooled from one or two spleens. This receptor was obtained from a pool of C57BL/6 mice in good health. V usage is TRBV12-1 and J usage is TRBJ2-7, with 8 bases identical to TRBD1. CDR3 protein: CASSEDRDYEQYF. The DNA read from the CDR3 is TGTGCCAGCTCTGAGGACAGGGACTATGAACAGTAC.